This T cell receptor beta chain appears in the sequencing data of a study of T cells in pancreatic ductal adenocarcinoma. Findings of the study overall: No significant tumor-blood clonality difference; means were about 0.11 and 0.078. Results skew toward the minority of patients with early-stage disease.

The V and J ends lost 1 base and 2 bases respectively, with 9 bases between them. CDR1 SGHVS and CDR2 FQNEAQ come from the germline V gene. CDR3 length: 15 residues. Libraries were prepared by immunoSEQ multiplex PCR; TCRdb keeps only in-frame clonotypes and omits some of them. The sample includes over 100,000 clones, over 90% seen only once; the top ten take roughly 3%. About this clone: Its antigen remains unidentified. The same CDR3 arises from other DNA sequences in this sample as well.

Surgery without prior neoadjuvant therapy was the treatment of the selected pancreatic ductal adenocarcinoma patients. The chain joins TRBV7-8 to TRBJ2-1; the D gene is possibly TRBD1 (5 bases). Source material: PBMCs. This TCR was sampled from a human donor with pancreatic ductal adenocarcinoma. CDR3 nucleotide sequence: TGTGCCAGCAGCTTAGGCCAGGGAACCTACAATGAGCAGTTCTTC. It encodes CASSLGQGTYNEQFF.